These 6 T cell receptor beta chains were all obtained from the same sample, sequenced in a study of T cell responses to AZD1222 COVID-19 vaccine. The data were produced by immunoSEQ multiplex PCR, yet TCRdb's version contains in-frame clones alone and is incomplete. The sample comprises some 150,000 clones, roughly 91% of which are singletons, and under 2% rests with the top ten. Material: peripheral blood, obtained on day 0 of AZD1222 vaccination. These receptors all come from an adult in good health.

This clone appeared a single time. The chain uses TRBV12-5 and TRBJ2-3, with no clear D. Trimming left V 5 bases short and J 2 bases short, with 2 bases between. The CDR3 runs to 11 residues. Germline V CDR1 and CDR2: LGHNT, FRNRAP. The chain's CDR3 is CASGDTDTQYF. CDR3 nucleotide sequence: TGTGCTAGTGGTGACACAGATACGCAGTATTTT.

The V and J genes are TRBV27 and TRBJ2-2; D possibly corresponds to TRBD2 (6 bases). The CDR3 has 15 residues. CDR1 MNHEY and CDR2 SMNVEV come from the germline V gene (reference sequence). V lost 4 bases to trimming and J lost 1 base, with 10 bases between them. The CDR3 is CASSSREKNTGELFF. CDR3 in DNA: TGTGCCAGCAGTTCGCGGGAAAAGAACACCGGGGAGCTGTTTTTT.

The table lists this clone with a count of one. The chain combines TRBV5-6 with TRBJ1-1; 7 bases match TRBD1. Per germline, CDR1 SGHDT and CDR2 YYEEEE. This CDR3 is 16 amino acids long. The junction had 10 bases not matched to a gene; V was cut back by 0 bases and J by 5 bases. CDR3 in DNA: TGTGCCAGCAGCTTGGAGAGGGGGCGTCAGGATACTGAAGCTTTCTTT. It is translated as CASSLERGRQDTEAFF.

This chain uses TRBV3-1 (or the pseudogene TRBV3-2) with TRBJ2-5; 7 bases fit TRBD2. V lost 2 bases, J lost 1 base, and 4 bases stayed unmatched. Germline V lookup: CDR1 LGHDT, CDR2 YNNKEL (reference sequence). The CDR3 sequence is 15 residues long. DNA of the CDR3: TGTGCCAGCAGCCAAACCGCTAGCGGCCAAGAGACCCAGTACTTC. The encoded protein is CASSQTASGQETQYF.

The rearrangement uses TRBV19 and TRBJ2-1, with 9 bases identical to TRBD1. Germline V CDR1 and CDR2: LNHDA, SQIVND (reference sequence). The ends lost 4 bases at V and 4 bases at J; junction bases unmatched: 2. This CDR3 has 14 residues. For the CDR3, the DNA is TGTGCCAGTAGTACGGGACAGGGATACAATGAGCAGTTCTTC. Its protein product is CASSTGQGYNEQFF.

The chain is built from TRBV18 and TRBJ1-3; tentatively, D is TRBD1 (5 bases). Trimming left V 2 bases short and J 1 base short, with 18 bases between. The CDR3 spans 18 residues. Looked up from germline, CDR1 is KGHSH and CDR2 is LQKENI. CDR3 protein: CASSPRDLLGGSGNTIYF. DNA of the CDR3: TGTGCCAGCTCACCAAGAGATCTTCTCGGGGGGTCTGGAAACACCATATATTTT.